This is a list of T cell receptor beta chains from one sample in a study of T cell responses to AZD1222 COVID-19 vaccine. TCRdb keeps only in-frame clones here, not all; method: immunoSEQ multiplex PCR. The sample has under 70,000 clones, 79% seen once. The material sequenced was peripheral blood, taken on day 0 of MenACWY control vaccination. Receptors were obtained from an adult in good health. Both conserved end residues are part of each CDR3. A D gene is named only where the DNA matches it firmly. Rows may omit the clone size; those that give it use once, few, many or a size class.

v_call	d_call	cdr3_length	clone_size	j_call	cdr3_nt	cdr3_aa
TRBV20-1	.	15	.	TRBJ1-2	TGCAGTGCTAGTGGGGGTAGGGGGTTAACGGGAGGCTACACCTTC	CSASGGRGLTGGYTF
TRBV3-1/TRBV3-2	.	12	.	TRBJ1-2	TGTGCCAGCAGCCCGGGGGGTGGTGGCTACACCTTC	CASSPGGGGYTF
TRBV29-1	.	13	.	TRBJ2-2	TGCAGCGCCCAGGGTTCGAGCACCGGGGAGCTGTTTTTT	CSAQGSSTGELFF
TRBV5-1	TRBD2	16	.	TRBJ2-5	TGCGCCAGCAGCTTGGGTGGGACTAGCCCCCAAGAGACCCAGTACTTC	CASSLGGTSPQETQYF
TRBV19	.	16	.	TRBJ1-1	TGTGCCAGTAGGTTCGGGACTCCCGACTTGAACACTGAAGCTTTCTTT	CASRFGTPDLNTEAFF
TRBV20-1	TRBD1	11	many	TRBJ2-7	TGCAGTGCTAGTGTTGGACAGGGGAAGTACTTC	CSASVGQGKYF
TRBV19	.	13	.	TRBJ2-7	TGTGCCAGTAGTTTAACAGGGAACTACGAGCAGTACTTC	CASSLTGNYEQYF
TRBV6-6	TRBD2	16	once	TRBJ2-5	TGTGCCAGCAGTTCCGGAGGTAGCGGGAGCTTCGAGACCCAGTACTTC	CASSSGGSGSFETQYF
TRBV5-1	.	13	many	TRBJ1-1	TGCGCCAGCAGCTGGGGCCAGGGGACCGAAGCTTTCTTT	CASSWGQGTEAFF
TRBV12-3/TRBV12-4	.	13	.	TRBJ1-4	TGTGCCAGCAGTTACCCACAGGGTGAAAAACTGTTTTTT	CASSYPQGEKLFF
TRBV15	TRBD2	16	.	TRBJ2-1	TGTGCCACCAGCAGGGGGGGACTAGTGAGCCACAATGAGCAGTTCTTC	CATSRGGLVSHNEQFF
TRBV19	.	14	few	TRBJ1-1	TGTGCCAGTAGTATAGGGACAGCCAACGGGAAAACTTTCTTT	CASSIGTANGKTFF